The clone carrying this TCR beta chain was observed at least ten times. Its target is not known. The CDR3 extends 3 residues past the end of the read, so its final part is completed from the germline J gene. These data are taken from a study of T cell clonality in common variable immunodeficiency. Overall study findings and caveats: Common variable immunodeficiency TCR beta sequences reportedly had fewer deletions and N-nucleotide insertions.

Reduced serum IgG, IgA and/or IgM plus specific antibody deficiency defined CVID. For at least one year, all CVID subjects received replacement immunoglobulin. Germline-derived CDR1 and CDR2 are LNHDA and SQIVND (reference sequence). There are 13 residues in the CDR3. Sequencing input was equivalent genomic DNA from CVID and controls. Some clones are missing from TCRdb's copy, which holds only in-frame ones; the method was immunoSEQ multiplex PCR. There are 15,000 to 20,000 clones in the sample, none observed a single time. V gene TRBV19 combines with J gene TRBJ1-1; 7 nucleotides match TRBD1. Sample: peripheral blood mononuclear cells. This sequence originates from a human donor with common variable immunodeficiency. The CDR3 protein is CASSIRGREEAFF. Incomplete CDR3 DNA: TGTGCCAGTAGTATAAGGGGGCGAGAGGAA.